The next 27 T cell receptor beta chains were all read from a single sample in a study of blood T cells in healthy people across ages. Primers used in a second PCR of about 6 to 11 cycles were a sample-barcoded 5' primer and a J-beta primer mix. One entry per CDR3 protein results from TCRdb running MiXCR on the 5' RACE reads. The sample consists of some 800,000 distinct CDR3 sequences, under 45% of them appearing once. Material for sequencing was blood. All receptors derive from a man aged 55 to 70 in good health.

The CDR3 loop is CASRRPGGSYNEQFF. The DNA for the CDR3 is TGTGCCAGCAGACGACCCGGGGGGTCCTACAATGAGCAGTTCTTC. The genes are TRBV6-5 and TRBJ2-1, with 7 bases fitting TRBD2. The CDR3 length is 15 residues. From germline, CDR1 is MNHEY and CDR2 SVGAGI. V lost 6 bases, J lost 1 base, and 6 bases stayed unmatched.

In this sample, this clonotype turned up a few times. The genes are TRBV2 and TRBJ1-2; D might be TRBD1 (5 bases). Germline lookup yields CDR1 SNHLY and CDR2 FYNNEI. The V end was cut by 1 base, the J end by 8 bases, with 11 bases between. The CDR3 is made up of 13 amino acids. The CDR3 spells CASSEVRGGGYTF. The CDR3 bases are TGTGCCAGCAGTGAAGTGAGGGGAGGCGGCTACACCTTC.

A few counts support this clonotype. The chain employs TRBV4-3 and TRBJ2-6, with D possibly TRBD1 on 5 matching bases. The germline V gene encodes CDR1 LGHNA and CDR2 YSLEER. The CDR3 spans 18 residues. The V and J ends lost 3 bases and 4 bases respectively, with 19 bases between them. The CDR3 nucleotides are TGCGCCAGCAGCCACCACCCGGAAGGGGTTTCCGGGGCCAACGTCCTGACTTTC. The encoded protein is CASSHHPEGVSGANVLTF.

V is TRBV20-1 and J is TRBJ2-5, with 8 bases matching TRBD1. Matching the DNA end better, TRBJ2-7 makes the J call doubtful. The CDR3 runs to 12 residues. Germline CDR1 and CDR2: DFQATT and SNEGSKA (reference sequence). The CDR3 spells CSASDRDDEQYF. The CDR3 DNA reads as TGCAGTGCTTCGGACAGGGACGACGAGCAGTACTTC.

About this clonotype: A read error may be the cause here, since a much bigger clone is one base away. The chain uses TRBV4-1 and TRBJ2-2, with D hard to call. Trimming took off 1 base at V and 7 bases at J, with 16 bases between the two ends. CDR3 length: 16 amino acids. Germline V CDR1 and CDR2: MGHRA, YSYEKL. In DNA, the CDR3 is TGCGCCAGCAGCCAAGTGCCCCACGGGTGGGTCGGGGAGCTGTTTTTT. This codes for CASSQVPHGWVGELFF.

The rearrangement links TRBV11-2 to TRBJ2-4; TRBD1 is a possible D gene (8 bases). The germline V gene encodes CDR1 SGHAT and CDR2 FQNNGV. The V end lost 7 bases, the J end lost 4 bases, and 17 bases lay between the germline ends. CDR3 length equals 15 residues. CDR3 sequence reads: CASTRGDRTKNIQYF. The CDR3 DNA is TGTGCCAGCACCCGGGGGGACAGGACTAAAAACATTCAGTACTTC.

About this clonotype itself: One end of the junction does not line up with germline, which may come from a read error. The chain has TRBV19 and TRBJ2-1; 7 bases align to TRBD1. Germline loops: CDR1 LNHDA, CDR2 SQIVND (reference sequence). The CDR3 has 16 amino acids. The CDR3 region is CAGSPGGPISYNEQFF. The CDR3 DNA reads TGTGCCGGTAGTCCAGGGGGTCCAATCTCCTACAATGAGCAGTTCTTC.

This sequence joins TRBV6-6 and TRBJ1-5, with a weak D call TRBD1 (6 bases). This CDR3 spans 15 amino acids. Trimming stripped 5 bases from V and 2 bases from J, with 13 bases between. Germline V CDR1 and CDR2: MNHNY, SVGAGI (reference sequence). The CDR3 DNA reads TGTGCCAGCAGTCAGTTGGAGGGGGGCAATCAGCCCCAGCATTTT. It translates to CASSQLEGGNQPQHF.

This clonotype was seen a handful of times. This sequence joins TRBV4-3 and TRBJ1-2; weak D call: TRBD1 (6 bases). The V end lost 0 bases, the J end lost 3 bases, and 11 bases lay between the germline ends. The CDR3 loop spans 15 amino acids. CDR1 is LGHNA, CDR2 YSLEER, per germline. CDR3 bases: TGCGCCAGCAGCCAAGATCGGGGGCGATACTATGGCTACACCTTC. Protein: CASSQDRGRYYGYTF.

This clonotype occurred a few times. V is TRBV20-1 and J is TRBJ2-7; D possibly corresponds to TRBD1 (5 bases). Between the trimmed V and J ends, which lost 6 bases and 0 bases, there was a span of 12 bases. Germline V CDR1 and CDR2: DFQATT, SNEGSKA (reference sequence). The CDR3 is 13 amino acids. DNA for the CDR3: TGCAGTGCCCTATCAGGGTACTCCTACGAGCAGTACTTC. This codes for CSALSGYSYEQYF.

This chain connects TRBV9 to TRBJ2-1; 8 bases are a match to TRBD2. Judging by the DNA end, TRBJ2-7 fits better; the J call may be wrong. The CDR3 length is 17 residues. CDR1 and CDR2 (germline): SGDLS, YYNGEE. The CDR3 nucleotides read TGTGCCAGCAGCGTAGGAAGCGGGAGAAGCTCCTACAATGAGCAGTACTTC. Translation gives CASSVGSGRSSYNEQYF.

This rearrangement joins TRBV5-1 to TRBJ1-1; D is undetermined. This CDR3 is 14 amino acids long. Germline V gives CDR1 SGHRS, CDR2 YFSETQ. V was cut by 6 bases and J by 0 bases, with 12 bases left in between. The CDR3 DNA sequence: TGCGCCAGCAAGCCAGCCCTAATGAACACTGAAGCTTTCTTT. It specifies CASKPALMNTEAFF.

The rearrangement links TRBV2 to TRBJ2-7; no definite D call. Trimming shortened V by 5 bases and J by 3 bases, and 17 bases separated the two germline ends. Germline CDR1 reads SNHLY; CDR2 reads FYNNEI. The CDR3 contains 15 residues. For the CDR3, the DNA is TGTGCCAGCAGTTTGGCTGAGGCAACAAACTACGAGCAGTACTTC. It specifies CASSLAEATNYEQYF.

This clonotype was counted a few times. This chain links TRBV27 with TRBJ2-7; D might be TRBD2 (5 bases). Germline-derived CDR1 and CDR2 are MNHEY and SMNVEV (reference sequence). This CDR3 comprises 15 residues. Trimming shortened V by 7 bases and J by 0 bases, and 16 bases separated the two germline ends. CDR3 region: CASTRGSPASYEQYF. As DNA, the CDR3 is TGTGCCAGCACCCGAGGGTCCCCAGCCTCCTACGAGCAGTACTTC.

This clonotype has just a few counts. The J gene is TRBJ2-7, the V gene TRBV4-3; 7 positions match TRBD1. The CDR3 loop spans 15 amino acids. CDR1 LGHNA and CDR2 YSLEER come from the germline V gene. With 0 bases clipped from V and 6 bases from J, the junction kept 8 bases outside the gene matches. The CDR3 nucleotides are TGCGCCAGCAGCCAAGATAGGACAGGTTTCTCCGAGCAGTACTTC. Its protein product is CASSQDRTGFSEQYF.

This chain links TRBV20-1 with TRBJ2-3; no clear D gene. CDR1 is DFQATT and CDR2 is SNEGSKA in the germline V gene (reference sequence). This CDR3 contains 14 residues. V gave up 1 base and J gave up 2 bases, with 10 bases separating them. The CDR3 protein is CSARGSSDTDTQYF. The CDR3 nucleotides are TGCAGTGCTAGAGGTTCGTCGGACACAGATACGCAGTATTTT.

This clonotype was observed a few times. The chain has TRBV4-1 and TRBJ2-5, with D perhaps matching TRBD2 (5 bases). Germline CDR1 reads MGHRA; CDR2 reads YSYEKL. V was pared by 3 bases and J by 1 base, with 9 bases between. The CDR3 covers 14 residues. CDR3 nucleotide sequence: TGCGCCAGCAGCCACAGCGGAGGCCAAGAGACCCAGTACTTC. Its translation is CASSHSGGQETQYF.

This clonotype came up once. This rearrangement joins TRBV7-6 to TRBJ2-1; TRBD1 aligns across 8 bases. This CDR3 comprises 15 residues. Germline CDR1 and CDR2: SGHVS and FNYEAQ. With 2 bases clipped from V and 6 bases from J, the junction kept 6 bases outside the gene matches. The CDR3 coding sequence is TGTGCCAGCAGCTTATGGACAGGGTCCCCCAATGAGCAGTTCTTC. Residues: CASSLWTGSPNEQFF.

This clonotype occurred many times. The V and J genes are TRBV7-2 and TRBJ2-7; D may be TRBD1 (5 bases). The CDR3 runs to 14 residues. Germline V gene lookup returns CDR1 SGHTA and CDR2 FQGNSA. The V and J ends lost 1 base and 3 bases respectively, with 10 bases between them. Here the CDR3 reads CASSLDRISYEQYF. CDR3 nucleotides: TGTGCCAGCAGCTTAGACAGGATTAGCTACGAGCAGTACTTC.

About this clonotype itself: Mismatch with germline at one junction end may stem from a read error. CDR3 residues: CASSRLGPSYNERYF. The CDR3 coding sequence is TGTGCCAGCAGCCGACTAGGTCCCTCCTACAATGAGCGGTACTTC. The chain has TRBV7-2 and TRBJ2-1; TRBD2 is a possible D gene (6 bases). The CDR3 is 15 residues long. Germline values: CDR1 SGHTA, CDR2 FQGNSA.

J is TRBJ2-7 and V is TRBV20-1; 9 bases agree with TRBD2. J gave up 0 bases and V 4 bases, and 7 bases lay outside the gene matches. CDR3 length: 15 residues. Germline V lookup: CDR1 DFQATT, CDR2 SNEGSKA (reference sequence). In DNA form, the CDR3 reads TGCAGTGCTAAGGGGGATAGCGGGGGCTCCTACGAGCAGTACTTC. Translated, it gives CSAKGDSGGSYEQYF.

This chain links TRBV3-1 with TRBJ2-1, with TRBD2 matching 8 bases. With V trimmed by 0 bases and J by 1 base, 14 bases remained unmatched. The CDR3 totals 20 residues. Germline V lookup: CDR1 LGHDT, CDR2 YNNKEL (reference sequence). CDR3 loop: CASSQDIRAYAGGSYNEQFF. The CDR3 region has the DNA TGTGCCAGCAGCCAAGATATTCGGGCCTACGCGGGGGGTTCCTACAATGAGCAGTTCTTC.

This sequence joins TRBV20-1 and TRBJ2-3, with TRBD1 matching over 7 bases. This CDR3 has 13 amino acids. The V gene's germline CDR1 is DFQATT and CDR2 SNEGSKA (reference sequence). With 5 bases clipped from V and 5 bases from J, the junction kept 7 bases outside the gene matches. CDR3 sequence reads: CSARQGRGDTQYF. DNA for the CDR3: TGCAGTGCTCGACAGGGTCGGGGAGATACGCAGTATTTT.

The chain uses TRBV20-1 and TRBJ2-6; TRBD1 matches 8 bases. Germline V gene sequence: CDR1 DFQATT, CDR2 SNEGSKA (reference sequence). The CDR3 runs to 16 residues. V shed 6 bases and J 0 bases; nucleotides not matched to a gene: 7. CDR3 bases: TGCAGTGCATCGGGCAGGGGGCCCTCTGGGGCCAACGTCCTGACTTTC. It codes for CSASGRGPSGANVLTF.

This clonotype was found a few times. The J gene is TRBJ1-2, the V gene TRBV12-3 or TRBV12-4; TRBD1 matches at 7 bases. The J segment lost 7 bases and the V segment lost 7 bases, leaving 9 bases of the junction unmatched. The CDR3 runs to 13 residues. DNA for the CDR3: TGTGCCAGCACCCCCGACAGGGTAGGTGGCTACACCTTC. Protein: CASTPDRVGGYTF.

In this sample, this clonotype turned up a few times. The CDR3 DNA sequence: TGTGCCAGCAGTTATAGCGGCCTCTCCTACGAGCAGTACTTC. Translated: CASSYSGLSYEQYF. The rearrangement joins TRBV6-6 to TRBJ2-7; tentative D call: TRBD2 (6 bases). Germline CDR1 is MNHNY and CDR2 is SVGAGI (reference sequence). The CDR3 is 14 amino acids. The ends were cut back, 3 bases at V and 0 bases at J, with 9 bases in the middle.

This chain uses TRBV20-1 with TRBJ1-2; D is uncertain. The CDR3 loop spans 13 amino acids. The V end lost 4 bases, the J end lost 0 bases, and 9 bases lay between the germline ends. Germline-derived CDR1 and CDR2 are DFQATT and SNEGSKA (reference sequence). The CDR3 sequence is CSATPTTNYGYTF. CDR3 nucleotides: TGCAGTGCTACCCCGACAACTAACTATGGCTACACCTTC.